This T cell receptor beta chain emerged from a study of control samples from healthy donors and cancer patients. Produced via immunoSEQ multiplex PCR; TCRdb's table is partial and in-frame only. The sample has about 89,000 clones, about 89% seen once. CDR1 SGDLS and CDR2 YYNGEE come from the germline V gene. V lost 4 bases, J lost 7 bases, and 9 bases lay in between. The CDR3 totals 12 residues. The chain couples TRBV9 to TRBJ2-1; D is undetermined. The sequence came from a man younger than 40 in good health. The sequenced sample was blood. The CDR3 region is CASSSSRNEQFF. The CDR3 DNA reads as TGTGCCAGCAGCTCGTCACGGAATGAGCAGTTCTTC.